This T cell receptor beta chain is drawn from a study of shared T cell receptors in the human thymus. Germline loops: CDR1 MNHEY, CDR2 SMNVEV (reference sequence). The CDR3 is 16 residues long. V lost 5 bases, J lost 2 bases, and 19 bases lay in between. TCRdb's table, derived via immunoSEQ multiplex PCR, lists solely in-frame clones and lacks some. The sample includes about 500,000 clones, 75% to 80% of them seen just once. These data were also filed under a second study, of human thymus T cells.

The chain has TRBV27 and TRBJ2-7; possible D gene TRBD2, 5 bases. Sequenced material: thymocytes. This clonotype was sampled from a boy under three years old with a congenital heart defect. The CDR3: CASSIRALPRAYEQYF. The CDR3, as DNA: TGTGCCAGCAGTATTCGGGCCCTTCCGAGGGCCTACGAGCAGTACTTC.